The 6 T cell receptor beta chains in this list originate from one sample, sequenced in a study of T cells in Graves' hyperthyroidism and ophthalmopathy. Researchers took RNA transcripts and amplified the TCR beta CDR3 regions from them. Using the HTBI primer set, a first-round RT-PCR was run on the TCR CDR3. Each CDR3 protein gets one entry after TCRdb re-called the multiplex PCR reads with MiXCR. This sample carries 500,000 to 650,000 distinct CDR3 sequences, 20% of them seen once, and the ten largest clones take over 45%. The sequencing input was blood. These receptors were taken from a man aged 35-49 years with Graves' ophthalmopathy.

The chain employs TRBV10-3 and TRBJ2-3; 8 bases line up with TRBD2. The CDR3 sequence is 15 residues long. J gave up 7 bases and V 3 bases, and 9 bases lay outside the gene matches. CDR1 is ENHRY, CDR2 SYGVKD, per germline. The CDR3: CAISDTGGQTNTQYF. In DNA, the CDR3 is TGTGCCATCAGTGACACGGGAGGGCAAACAAATACGCAGTATTTT.

Notes on this clonotype: A single base separates this from a much larger clone, so it may be a read error. The rearrangement links TRBV7-4 to TRBJ2-1; D may be TRBD2 (6 bases). Germline V gene lookup returns CDR1 SGHVT and CDR2 SQSDAQ. The CDR3 loop spans 16 amino acids. The CDR3 DNA reads TGTGCCAGCAGCCCCAGGGCCGGGAGCTCCTACAATGAGCAGTCCTTC. Translation gives CASSPRAGSSYNEQSF.

This clonotype has just a few counts. The genes are TRBV4-3 and TRBJ2-7; 8 bases map to TRBD1. In germline, CDR1 is LGHNA, CDR2 YSLEER. CDR3 size: 17 residues. V trimming: 4 bases; J trimming: 2 bases; junction bases outside the gene matches: 13. The CDR3 DNA is TGCGCCAGCAGCCTACCTTGGACAGGGATCCCCACCTACGAGCAGTACTTC. It yields the protein CASSLPWTGIPTYEQYF.

A few counts support this clonotype. The chain recombines TRBV20-1 with TRBJ1-1; a weak D match, TRBD1 (5 bases). CDR1 is DFQATT and CDR2 is SNEGSKA in the germline V gene (reference sequence). The CDR3 covers 11 residues. The CDR3 here is CWPMGQGKAFF. CDR3 bases: TGCTGGCCGATGGGGCAGGGAAAAGCTTTCTTT.

Regarding this clonotype: The CDR3 carries no conserved terminal phenylalanine or tryptophan, so it likely arises from a read error. This rearrangement joins TRBV6-1 to TRBJ2-2; 7 nucleotides line up with TRBD1. Losses at the gene ends were 0 bases for V and 0 bases for J; bases not matched to a gene: 1. The CDR3 sequence is 16 residues long. Germline CDR1 MNHNS, CDR2 SASEGT. CDR3 in amino acids: CASSEATGANTGELFL. The CDR3 DNA is TGTGCCAGCAGTGAAGCTACAGGGGCGAACACCGGGGAGCTGTTTCTT.

The chain has TRBV5-5 and TRBJ2-3; D perhaps matches TRBD2 (7 bases). The CDR3 is 15 residues long. Germline lookup yields CDR1 SGHKS and CDR2 YYEKEE (reference sequence). V was pared by 2 bases and J by 2 bases, with 12 bases between. CDR3 DNA: TGTGCCAGCAGCTTAAGGGGGGGCCACACAGATACGCAGTATTTT. It yields the protein CASSLRGGHTDTQYF.